This T cell receptor (beta chain) emerged from a study of blood T cell repertoires in COVID-19. Study overall: Acute-phase and convalescent COVID-19 samples originated in the United States, Italy and Spain.

In the source study's methods: Estimation of nucleated cell counts relied on the amplification of reference gene primers. The table came from immunoSEQ multiplex PCR; TCRdb's copy has only in-frame clones and leaves some out. The V and J calls and clone size were taken over from that table, and D and trimming were inferred from the DNA. The sample records about 190,000 clones, around 80% being singletons. The germline V gene encodes CDR1 SGHTS and CDR2 YDEGEE. After removal of 4 bases from V and 5 bases from J, the junction contained 11 bases not matched to a gene. The length of the CDR3 is 15 residues.

The receptor was isolated from a woman of 80 years or more with active or convalescent COVID-19. This chain connects TRBV5-8 to TRBJ1-2; TRBD1 matches 7 bases. Input material: peripheral blood. The CDR3 coding sequence is TGTGCCAGCAGCCTCGGGGACAGTTCCCTTTATGGCTACACCTTC. As protein: CASSLGDSSLYGYTF.